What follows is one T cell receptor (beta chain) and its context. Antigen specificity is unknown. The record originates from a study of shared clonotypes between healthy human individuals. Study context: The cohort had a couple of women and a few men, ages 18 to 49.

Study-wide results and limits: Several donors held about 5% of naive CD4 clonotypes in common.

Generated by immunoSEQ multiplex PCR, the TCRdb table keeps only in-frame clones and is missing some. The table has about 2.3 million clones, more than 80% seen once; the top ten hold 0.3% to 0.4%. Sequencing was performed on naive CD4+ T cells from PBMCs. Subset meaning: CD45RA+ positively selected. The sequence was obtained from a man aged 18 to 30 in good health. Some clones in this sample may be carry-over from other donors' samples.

The DNA for the CDR3 is TGCGCCAGCAGCGCGGGACTAGCGGGCTTCGGCACAGATACGCAGTATTTT. It yields the protein CASSAGLAGFGTDTQYF. This sequence joins TRBV5-1 and TRBJ2-3; 12 bases agree with TRBD2. CDR3 length equals 17 residues. CDR1 is SGHRS, CDR2 YFSETQ, per germline. V trimming: 4 bases; J trimming: 1 base; junction bases outside the gene matches: 7.